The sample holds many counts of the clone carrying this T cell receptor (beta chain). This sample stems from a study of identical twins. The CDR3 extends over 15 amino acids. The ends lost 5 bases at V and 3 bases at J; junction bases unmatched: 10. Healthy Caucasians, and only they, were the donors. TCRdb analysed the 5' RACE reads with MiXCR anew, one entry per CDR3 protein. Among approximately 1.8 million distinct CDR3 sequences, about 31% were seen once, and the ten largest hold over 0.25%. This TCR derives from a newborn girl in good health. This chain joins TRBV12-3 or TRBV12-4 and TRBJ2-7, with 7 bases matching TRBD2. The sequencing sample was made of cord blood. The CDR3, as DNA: TGTGCCAGCAGTACGGTACTAGCGCGAGTCTACGAGCAGTACTTC. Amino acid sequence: CASSTVLARVYEQYF.